This T cell receptor (beta chain) was recorded in a study of T cell changes during pregnancy in multiple sclerosis (dated by TCRdb to between 2019 and 2020). General notes on the study: In women with multiple sclerosis, the researchers looked at how the T cell repertoire shifted as pregnancy progressed.

The library relied on the immunoSEQ multiplex PCR assay. Not all clones reach the TCRdb copy of this immuneACCESS table, which keeps in-frame sequences only. Checked studies attribute under half of the gap to unresolved V genes and leave the rest unexplained. Recorded for this sample are 55,000 to 85,000 clones; roughly nine tenths of them occurred a single time. 1.2% of the sample comes from the top ten. Regarding this clone: The antigen this receptor binds is unknown. It has no much larger one-base neighbor in the sample; base qualities were not kept.

The CDR3 holds 14 amino acids from the cysteine to the phenylalanine. The entry retains the CDR3 DNA only, 42 bases that are in frame from base 1. Cut back by 5 bases and 4 bases, the V and J ends lie 15 bases apart. Reading the germline V gene gives CDR1 SGHTA and CDR2 FQGNSA. Recombination connected TRBV7-2 to TRBJ2-7, and TRBD2 may be the D gene, going by 5 matching bases. Specimen: peripheral blood, collected in the third trimester of pregnancy. The receptor was derived from a female donor with multiple sclerosis, enrolled in a pregnancy study. The DNA is TGTGCCAGCAGCCCCCTACTAGGCTCATACGAGCAGTACTTC. It is translated as CASSPLLGSYEQYF.